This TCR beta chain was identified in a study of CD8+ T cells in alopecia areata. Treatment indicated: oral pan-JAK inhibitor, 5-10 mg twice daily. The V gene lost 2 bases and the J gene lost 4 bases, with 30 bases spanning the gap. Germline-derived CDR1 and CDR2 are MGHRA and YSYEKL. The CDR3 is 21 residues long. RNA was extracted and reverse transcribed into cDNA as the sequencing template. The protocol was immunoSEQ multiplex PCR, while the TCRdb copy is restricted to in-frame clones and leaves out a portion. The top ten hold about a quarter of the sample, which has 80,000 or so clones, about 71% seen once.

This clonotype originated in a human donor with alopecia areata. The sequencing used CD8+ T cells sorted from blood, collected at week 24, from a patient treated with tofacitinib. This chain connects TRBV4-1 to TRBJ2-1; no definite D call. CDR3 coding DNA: TGCGCCAGCAGCCAACCCGACTCGTTTAGGCGTGTATTAAGGGTTTACAATGAGCAGTTCTTC. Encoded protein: CASSQPDSFRRVLRVYNEQFF.